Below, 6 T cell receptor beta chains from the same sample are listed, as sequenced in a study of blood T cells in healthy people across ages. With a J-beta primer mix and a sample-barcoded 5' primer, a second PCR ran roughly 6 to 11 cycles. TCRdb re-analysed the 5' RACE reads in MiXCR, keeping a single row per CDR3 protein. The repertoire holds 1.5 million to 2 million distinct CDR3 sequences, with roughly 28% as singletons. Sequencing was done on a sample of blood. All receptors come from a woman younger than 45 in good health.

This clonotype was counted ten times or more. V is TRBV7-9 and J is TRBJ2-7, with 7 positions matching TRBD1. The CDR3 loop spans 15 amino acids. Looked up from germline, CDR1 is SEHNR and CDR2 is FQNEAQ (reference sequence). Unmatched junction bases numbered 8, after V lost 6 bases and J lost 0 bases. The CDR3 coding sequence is TGTGCCAGCAGGAATCGGACAGGAGCCTCCTACGAGCAGTACTTC. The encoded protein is CASRNRTGASYEQYF.

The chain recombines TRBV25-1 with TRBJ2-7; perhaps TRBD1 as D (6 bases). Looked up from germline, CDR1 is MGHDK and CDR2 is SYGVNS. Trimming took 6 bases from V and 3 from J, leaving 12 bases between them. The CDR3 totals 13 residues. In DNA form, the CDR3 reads TGTGCCAGCAGAAGAGGGACAAACTACGAGCAGTACTTC. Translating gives CASRRGTNYEQYF.

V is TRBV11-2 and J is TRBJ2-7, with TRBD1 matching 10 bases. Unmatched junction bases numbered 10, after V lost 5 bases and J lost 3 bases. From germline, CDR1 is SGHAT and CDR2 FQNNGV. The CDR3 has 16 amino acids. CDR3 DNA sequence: TGTGCCAGCAGCAGACAGGGGGCCTCATCTTTCTACGAGCAGTACTTC. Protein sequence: CASSRQGASSFYEQYF.

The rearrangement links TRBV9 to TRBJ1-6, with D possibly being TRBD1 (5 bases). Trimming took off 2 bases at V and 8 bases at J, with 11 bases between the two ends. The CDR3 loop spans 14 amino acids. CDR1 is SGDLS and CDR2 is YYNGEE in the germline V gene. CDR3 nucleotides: TGTGCCAGCAGCGTGGGGACCGCCCATTCACCCCTCCACTTT. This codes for CASSVGTAHSPLHF.

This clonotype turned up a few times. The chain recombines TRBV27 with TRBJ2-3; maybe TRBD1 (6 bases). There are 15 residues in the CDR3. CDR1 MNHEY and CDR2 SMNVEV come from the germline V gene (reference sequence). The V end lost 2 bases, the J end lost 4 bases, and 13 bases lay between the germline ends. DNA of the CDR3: TGTGCCAGCAGTTTACAGGGGAGAAGGGCAGATACGCAGTATTTT. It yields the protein CASSLQGRRADTQYF.

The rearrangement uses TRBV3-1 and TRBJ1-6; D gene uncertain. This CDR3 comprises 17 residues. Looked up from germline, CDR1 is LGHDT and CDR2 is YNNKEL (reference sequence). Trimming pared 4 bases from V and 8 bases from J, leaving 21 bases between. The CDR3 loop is CASSPLTGFSMDSPLHF. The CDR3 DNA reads TGTGCCAGCAGCCCCCTGACCGGTTTTTCAATGGATTCACCCCTCCACTTT.